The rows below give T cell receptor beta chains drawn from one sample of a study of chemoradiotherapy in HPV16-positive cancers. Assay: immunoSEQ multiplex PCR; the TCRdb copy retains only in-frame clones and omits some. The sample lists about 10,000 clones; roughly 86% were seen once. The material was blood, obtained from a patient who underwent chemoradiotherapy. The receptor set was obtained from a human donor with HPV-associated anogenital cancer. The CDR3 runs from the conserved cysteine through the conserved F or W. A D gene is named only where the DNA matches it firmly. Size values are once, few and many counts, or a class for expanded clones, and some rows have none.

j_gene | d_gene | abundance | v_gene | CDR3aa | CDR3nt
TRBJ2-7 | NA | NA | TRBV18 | CASSLRDGRYEQYF | TGTGCCAGCTCACTCCGGGACGGACGCTACGAGCAGTACTTC
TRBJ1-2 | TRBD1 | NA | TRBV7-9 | CASSSSVPGQGAGYGYTF | TGTGCCAGCAGCTCCTCAGTCCCCGGACAGGGGGCGGGCTATGGCTACACCTTC
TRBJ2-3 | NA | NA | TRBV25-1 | CASRGGPHTQYF | TGTGCCAGCAGGGGGGGGCCCCATACGCAGTATTTT
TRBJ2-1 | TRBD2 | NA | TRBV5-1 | CASSTFLAGGTYNEQFF | TGCGCCAGCAGCACCTTCCTAGCGGGGGGAACCTACAATGAGCAGTTCTTC
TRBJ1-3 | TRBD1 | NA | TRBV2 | CASTGQGSGAIYF | TGTGCCAGCACCGGACAGGGGAGCGGTGCCATATATTTT
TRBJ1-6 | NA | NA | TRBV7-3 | CASSLNIADSPLHF | TGTGCCAGCAGCCTCAATATAGCGGACTCACCCCTCCACTTT
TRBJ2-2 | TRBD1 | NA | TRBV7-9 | CASSFPAGGRSGELFF | TGTGCCAGCAGCTTTCCGGCAGGGGGCCGTAGCGGGGAGCTGTTTTTT
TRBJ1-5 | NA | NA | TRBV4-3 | CASSQDRVSNQPQHF | TGCGCCAGCAGCCAAGATAGGGTCTCGAATCAGCCCCAGCATTTT
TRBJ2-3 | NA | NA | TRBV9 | CASSVSSTDTQYF | TGTGCCAGCAGCGTAAGTTCCACAGATACGCAGTATTTT
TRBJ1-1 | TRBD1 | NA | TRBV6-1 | CASSPNRGNTEAFF | TGTGCCAGCAGTCCCAACAGGGGGAACACTGAAGCTTTCTTT
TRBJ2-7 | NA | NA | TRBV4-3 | CASSPDPTYEQYF | TGCGCCAGCAGCCCCGACCCAACCTACGAGCAGTACTTC
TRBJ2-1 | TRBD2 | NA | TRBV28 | CAITSGGAYNEQFF | TGTGCCATTACTAGCGGGGGGGCCTACAATGAGCAGTTCTTC
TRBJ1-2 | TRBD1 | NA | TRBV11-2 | CASSQTGRANYGYTF | TGTGCCAGCAGCCAGACAGGGAGAGCTAACTATGGCTACACCTTC
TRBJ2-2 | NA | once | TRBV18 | CASSPRDGRRTGELFF | TGTGCCAGCTCACCGCGGGACGGCCGGAGAACCGGGGAGCTGTTTTTT
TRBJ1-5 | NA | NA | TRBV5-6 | CADLKSGEGVDSNQPQHF | TGTGCCGATCTAAAATCTGGGGAAGGGGTTGATAGCAATCAGCCCCAGCATTTT
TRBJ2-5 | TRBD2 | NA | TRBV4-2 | CASSLGLAGETQYF | TGTGCCAGCAGCCTTGGACTAGCGGGGGAGACCCAGTACTTC
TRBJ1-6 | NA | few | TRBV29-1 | CSVQLGVHSPLHF | TGCAGCGTTCAGCTTGGCGTCCATTCACCCCTCCACTTT
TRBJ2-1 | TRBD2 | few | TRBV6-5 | CASTKRGGAEGEQFF | TGTGCCAGCACCAAACGGGGGGGGGCCGAAGGTGAGCAGTTCTTC
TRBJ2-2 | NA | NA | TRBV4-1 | CASSRGEGTIGELFF | TGCGCCAGCAGTCGTGGGGAGGGGACAATCGGGGAGCTGTTTTTT
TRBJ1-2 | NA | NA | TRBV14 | CASSQDRNYGYTF | TGTGCCAGCAGCCAAGACAGGAACTATGGCTACACCTTC
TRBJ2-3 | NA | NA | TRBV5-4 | CASSRQLSTDTQYF | TGTGCCAGCAGCCGACAGCTAAGCACAGATACGCAGTATTTT
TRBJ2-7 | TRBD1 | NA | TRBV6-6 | CASSNRTGESYEQYF | TGTGCCAGCAGCAATCGGACAGGGGAATCCTACGAGCAGTACTTC
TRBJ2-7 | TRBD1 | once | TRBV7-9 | CASTLSSGTGDYEQYF | TGTGCCAGCACCCTCTCCTCTGGGACAGGAGACTACGAGCAGTACTTC
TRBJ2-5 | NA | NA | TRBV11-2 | CASSLNTGRETQYF | TGTGCCAGCAGCTTGAACACAGGGAGAGAGACCCAGTACTTC
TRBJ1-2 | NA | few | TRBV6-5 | CASSRGHGTDYGYTF | TGTGCCAGCAGTCGAGGACACGGGACCGACTATGGCTACACCTTC
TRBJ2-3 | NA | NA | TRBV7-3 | CASSLGGGSSDTQYF | TGTGCCAGCAGCCTGGGGGGGGGCTCTTCAGATACGCAGTATTTT
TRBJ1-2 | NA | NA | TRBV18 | CASSYEGSSGYTF | TGTGCCAGCTCATACGAGGGGTCGAGTGGCTACACCTTC
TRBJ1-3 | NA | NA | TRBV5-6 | CASSGDFGNTIYF | TGTGCCAGCAGCGGGGACTTTGGAAACACCATATATTTT
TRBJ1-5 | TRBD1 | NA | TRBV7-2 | CASSLGGGSNQPQHF | TGTGCCAGCAGCCTAGGGGGCGGGAGCAATCAGCCCCAGCATTTT
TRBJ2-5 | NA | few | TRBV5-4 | CASSLALQGETQYF | TGTGCCAGCAGCTTGGCCCTGCAGGGGGAGACCCAGTACTTC
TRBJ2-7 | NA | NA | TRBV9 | CASSATPGYEQYF | TGTGCCAGCAGCGCAACCCCGGGGTACGAGCAGTACTTC
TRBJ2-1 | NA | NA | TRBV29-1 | CSVGTDGNEQFF | TGCAGCGTTGGGACAGACGGGAATGAGCAGTTCTTC
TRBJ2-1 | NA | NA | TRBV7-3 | CASSGDVKEQFF | TGTGCCAGCAGCGGGGACGTGAAAGAGCAGTTCTTC
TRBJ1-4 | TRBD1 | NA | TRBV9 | CASSGPKGGTGDEKLFF | TGTGCCAGCAGCGGACCAAAGGGGGGGACAGGGGATGAAAAACTGTTTTTT
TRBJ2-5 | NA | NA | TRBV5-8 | CASSRPNRRETQYF | TGTGCCAGCAGCCGACCGAACCGTCGAGAGACCCAGTACTTC
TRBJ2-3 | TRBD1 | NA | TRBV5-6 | CASSLEDRGGSDTQYF | TGTGCCAGCAGCCTGGAGGACAGGGGAGGGTCAGATACGCAGTATTTT
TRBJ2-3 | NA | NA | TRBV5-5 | CASNLHPGDTDTQYF | TGTGCCAGCAACCTACACCCTGGAGACACAGATACGCAGTATTTT
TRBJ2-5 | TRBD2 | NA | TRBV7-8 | CASSAASGGAGETQYF | TGTGCCAGCAGCGCCGCTAGCGGGGGGGCCGGAGAGACCCAGTACTTC
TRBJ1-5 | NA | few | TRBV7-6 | CASSPTPGGLDQPQHF | TGTGCCAGCAGCCCGACCCCGGGGGGGCTGGATCAGCCCCAGCATTTT
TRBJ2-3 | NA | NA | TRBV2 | CASSESLITDTQYF | TGTGCCAGCAGTGAATCGTTGATCACAGATACGCAGTATTTT
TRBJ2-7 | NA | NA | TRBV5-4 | CASSLGMSSYEQYF | TGTGCCAGCAGCTTGGGGATGAGCTCCTACGAGCAGTACTTC
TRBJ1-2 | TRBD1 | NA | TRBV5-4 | CASTGTEANYGYTF | TGTGCCAGCACTGGGACAGAAGCTAACTATGGCTACACCTTC
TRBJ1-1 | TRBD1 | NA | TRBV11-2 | CASSITGQGNTEAFF | TGTGCCAGCAGCATCACGGGACAGGGCAACACTGAAGCTTTCTTT
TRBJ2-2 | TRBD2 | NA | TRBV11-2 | CASSFTSGGPVGELFF | TGTGCCAGCAGCTTTACTAGCGGGGGGCCGGTCGGGGAGCTGTTTTTT
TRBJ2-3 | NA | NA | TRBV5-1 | CASSLGQSADTQYF | TGCGCCAGCAGCTTGGGACAGAGCGCAGATACGCAGTATTTT
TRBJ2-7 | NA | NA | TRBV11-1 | CASSPRIEGTYEQYF | TGTGCCAGCAGCCCGAGGATAGAGGGAACCTACGAGCAGTACTTC
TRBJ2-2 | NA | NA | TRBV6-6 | CASKVSGAANTGELFF | TGTGCCAGCAAGGTGTCTGGGGCAGCGAACACCGGGGAGCTGTTTTTT
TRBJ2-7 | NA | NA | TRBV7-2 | CASSLSGTETYEQYF | TGTGCCAGCAGCTTATCCGGGACTGAGACCTACGAGCAGTACTTC
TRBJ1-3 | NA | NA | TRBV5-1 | CASSLRGSGNTIYF | TGCGCCAGCAGCCTACGAGGGTCCGGAAACACCATATATTTT
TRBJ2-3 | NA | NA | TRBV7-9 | CASSIITDTQYF | TGTGCCAGCAGCATCATAACAGATACGCAGTATTTT